This T cell receptor beta chain was sequenced during a study of T cells after yellow fever vaccination. Overall study findings and caveats: FACS-sorted repertoires could contain abundant clonotypes contaminating from the bulk population.

This CDR3 has 15 residues. V shed 8 bases and J 2 bases; nucleotides not matched to a gene: 8. Germline V gene lookup returns CDR1 MNHNS and CDR2 SASEGT. This clonotype turned up a few times. Its specificity is unknown. TCRdb re-analysed the 5' RACE reads in MiXCR, keeping a single row per CDR3 protein. The table has nearly 350,000 distinct CDR3 sequences, less than 9.5% seen once. Sequenced material: PBMCs, taken around 45 days after the first yellow fever vaccination. The chain recombines TRBV6-1 with TRBJ2-1; 8 nucleotides agree with TRBD1. The receptor was derived from a man younger than 35 who received the YFV17D yellow fever vaccine. The CDR3 DNA follows: TGTGCCAGCGTAGGAAGACAGGGGCCCTACAATGAGCAGTTCTTC. Its translation is CASVGRQGPYNEQFF.